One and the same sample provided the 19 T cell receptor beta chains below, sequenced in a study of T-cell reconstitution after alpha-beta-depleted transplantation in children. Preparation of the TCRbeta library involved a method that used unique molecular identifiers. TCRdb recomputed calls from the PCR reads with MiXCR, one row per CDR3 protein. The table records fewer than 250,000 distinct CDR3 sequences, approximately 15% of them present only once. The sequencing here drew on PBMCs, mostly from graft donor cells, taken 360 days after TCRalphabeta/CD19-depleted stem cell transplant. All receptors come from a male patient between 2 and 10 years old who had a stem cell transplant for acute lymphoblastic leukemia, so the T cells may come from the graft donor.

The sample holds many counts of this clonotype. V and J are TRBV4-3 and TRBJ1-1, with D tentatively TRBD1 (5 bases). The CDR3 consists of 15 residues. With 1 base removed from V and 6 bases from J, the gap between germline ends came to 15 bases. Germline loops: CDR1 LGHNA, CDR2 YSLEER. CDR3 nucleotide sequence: TGCGCCAGCAGCCAAGCGGACACGGCGGTTTCTGAAGCTTTCTTT. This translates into CASSQADTAVSEAFF.

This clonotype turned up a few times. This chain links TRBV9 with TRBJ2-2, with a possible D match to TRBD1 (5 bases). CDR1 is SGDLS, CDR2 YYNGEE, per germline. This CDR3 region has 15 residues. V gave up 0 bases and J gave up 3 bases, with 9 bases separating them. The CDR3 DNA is TGTGCCAGCAGCGTAGGCGACAGTGACACCGGGGAGCTGTTTTTT. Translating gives CASSVGDSDTGELFF.

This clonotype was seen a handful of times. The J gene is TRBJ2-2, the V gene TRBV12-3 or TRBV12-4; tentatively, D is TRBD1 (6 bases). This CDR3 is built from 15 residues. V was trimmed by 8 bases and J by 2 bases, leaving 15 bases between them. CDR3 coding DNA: TGTGCCAGCTCCACTTGGGGGCCTAACACCGGGGAGCTGTTTTTT. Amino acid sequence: CASSTWGPNTGELFF.

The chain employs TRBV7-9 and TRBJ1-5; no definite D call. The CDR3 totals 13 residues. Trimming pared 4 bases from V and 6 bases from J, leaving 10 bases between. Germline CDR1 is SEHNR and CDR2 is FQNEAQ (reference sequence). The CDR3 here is CASSSRESQPQHF. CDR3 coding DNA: TGTGCCAGCAGCTCCCGGGAGAGTCAGCCCCAGCATTTT.

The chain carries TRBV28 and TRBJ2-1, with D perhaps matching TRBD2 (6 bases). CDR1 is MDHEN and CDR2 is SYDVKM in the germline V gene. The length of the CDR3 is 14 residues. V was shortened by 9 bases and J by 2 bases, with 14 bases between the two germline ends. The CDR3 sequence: CARRRESPYNEQFF. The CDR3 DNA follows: TGTGCCAGGCGACGGGAGTCGCCCTACAATGAGCAGTTCTTC. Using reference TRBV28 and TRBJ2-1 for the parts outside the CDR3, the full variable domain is DVKVTQSSRYLVKRTGEKVFLECVQDMDHENMFWYRQDPGLGLRLIYFSYDVKMKEKGDIPEGYSVSREKKERFSLILESASTNQTSMYLCARRRESPYNEQFFGPGTRLTVL.

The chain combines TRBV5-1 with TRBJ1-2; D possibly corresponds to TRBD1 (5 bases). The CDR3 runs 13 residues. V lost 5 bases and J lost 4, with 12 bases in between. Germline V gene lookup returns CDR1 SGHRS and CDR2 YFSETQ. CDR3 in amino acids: CASRRNRPYGYTF. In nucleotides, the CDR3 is TGCGCCAGCAGAAGAAACAGGCCCTATGGCTACACCTTC.

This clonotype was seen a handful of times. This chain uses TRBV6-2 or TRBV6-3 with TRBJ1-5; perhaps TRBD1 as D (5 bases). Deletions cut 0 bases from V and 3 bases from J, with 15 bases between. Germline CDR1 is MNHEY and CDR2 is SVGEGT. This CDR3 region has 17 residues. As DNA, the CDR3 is TGTGCCAGCAGTTACTCGAGTGCAGGGCCACCCAATCAGCCCCAGCATTTT. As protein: CASSYSSAGPPNQPQHF.

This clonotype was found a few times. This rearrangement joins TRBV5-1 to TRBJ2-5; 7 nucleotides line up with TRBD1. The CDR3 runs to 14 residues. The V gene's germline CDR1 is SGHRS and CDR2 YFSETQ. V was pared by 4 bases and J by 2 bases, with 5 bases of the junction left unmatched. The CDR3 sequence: CASSPGTVQETQYF. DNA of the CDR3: TGCGCCAGCAGCCCAGGGACAGTACAAGAGACCCAGTACTTC.

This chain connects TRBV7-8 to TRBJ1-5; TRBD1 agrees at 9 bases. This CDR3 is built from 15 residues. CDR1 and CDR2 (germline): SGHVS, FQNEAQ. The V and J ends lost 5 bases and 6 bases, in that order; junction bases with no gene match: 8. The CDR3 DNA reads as TGTGCCAGCAGCCCCAGGGACAGGGTGGTTCAGCCCCAGCATTTT. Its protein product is CASSPRDRVVQPQHF.

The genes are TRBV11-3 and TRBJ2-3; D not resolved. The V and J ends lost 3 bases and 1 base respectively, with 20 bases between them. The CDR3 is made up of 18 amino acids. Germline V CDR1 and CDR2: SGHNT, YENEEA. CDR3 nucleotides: TGTGCCAGCAGCTTGACAAGCTACTCGCTCCGCGGCACAGATACGCAGTATTTT. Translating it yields CASSLTSYSLRGTDTQYF. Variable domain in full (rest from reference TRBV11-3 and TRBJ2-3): EAGVVQSPRYKIIEKKQPVAFWCNPISGHNTLYWYLQNLGQGPELLIRYENEEAVDDSQLPKDRFSAERLKGVDSTLKIQPAELGDSAVYLCASSLTSYSLRGTDTQYFGPGTRLTVL.

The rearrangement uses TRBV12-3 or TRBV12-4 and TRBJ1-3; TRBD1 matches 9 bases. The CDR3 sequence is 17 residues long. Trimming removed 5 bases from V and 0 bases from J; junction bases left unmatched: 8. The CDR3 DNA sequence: TGTGCCAGCAGTCCCCGGACAGGGGACCTCTCTGGAAACACCATATATTTT. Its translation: CASSPRTGDLSGNTIYF.

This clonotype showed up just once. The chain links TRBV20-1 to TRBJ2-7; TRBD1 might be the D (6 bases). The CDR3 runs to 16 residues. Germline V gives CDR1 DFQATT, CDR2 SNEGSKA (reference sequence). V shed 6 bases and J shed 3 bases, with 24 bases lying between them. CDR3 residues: CSAHGWGPWADYEQYF. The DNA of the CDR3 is TGCAGTGCACACGGTTGGGGGCCCTGGGCCGACTACGAGCAGTACTTC.

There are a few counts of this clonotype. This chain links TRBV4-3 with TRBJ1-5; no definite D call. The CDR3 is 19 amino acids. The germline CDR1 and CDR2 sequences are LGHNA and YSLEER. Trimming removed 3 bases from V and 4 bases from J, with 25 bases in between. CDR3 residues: CASSQPSGKGRPFNQPQHF. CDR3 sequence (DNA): TGCGCCAGCAGCCAGCCCTCTGGGAAAGGCAGGCCCTTTAATCAGCCCCAGCATTTT.

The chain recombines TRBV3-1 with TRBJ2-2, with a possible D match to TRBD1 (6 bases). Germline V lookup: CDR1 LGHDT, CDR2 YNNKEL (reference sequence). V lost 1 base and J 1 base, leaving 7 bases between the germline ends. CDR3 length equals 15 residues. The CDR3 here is CASSQVRGNTGELFF. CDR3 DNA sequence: TGTGCCAGCAGCCAAGTCAGGGGGAACACCGGGGAGCTGTTTTTT.

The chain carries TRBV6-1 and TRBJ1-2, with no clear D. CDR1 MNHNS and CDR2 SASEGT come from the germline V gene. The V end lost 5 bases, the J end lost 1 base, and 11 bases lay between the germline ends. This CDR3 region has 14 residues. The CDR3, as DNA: TGTGCCAGCAGTCCCCCGGGGATTAACTATGGCTACACCTTC. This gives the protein CASSPPGINYGYTF.

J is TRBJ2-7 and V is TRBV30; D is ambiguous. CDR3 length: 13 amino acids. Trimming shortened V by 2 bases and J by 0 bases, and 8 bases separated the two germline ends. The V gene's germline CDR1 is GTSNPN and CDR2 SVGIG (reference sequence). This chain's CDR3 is CAWSLGLSYEQYF. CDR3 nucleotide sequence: TGTGCCTGGAGTCTTGGGCTCTCCTACGAGCAGTACTTC.

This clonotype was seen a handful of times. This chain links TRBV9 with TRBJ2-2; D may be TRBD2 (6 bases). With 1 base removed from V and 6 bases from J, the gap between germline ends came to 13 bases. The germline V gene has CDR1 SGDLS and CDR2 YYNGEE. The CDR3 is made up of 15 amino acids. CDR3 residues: CASSVSGGKAGELFF. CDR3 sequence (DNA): TGTGCCAGCAGCGTATCCGGGGGAAAGGCCGGGGAGCTGTTTTTT.

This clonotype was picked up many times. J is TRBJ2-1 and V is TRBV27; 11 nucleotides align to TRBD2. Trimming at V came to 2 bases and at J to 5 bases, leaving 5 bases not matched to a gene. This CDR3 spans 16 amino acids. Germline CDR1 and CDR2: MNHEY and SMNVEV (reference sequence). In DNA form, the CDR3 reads TGTGCCAGCAGTTTACCCGGGACTAGCGGCCACAATGAGCAGTTCTTC. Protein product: CASSLPGTSGHNEQFF.

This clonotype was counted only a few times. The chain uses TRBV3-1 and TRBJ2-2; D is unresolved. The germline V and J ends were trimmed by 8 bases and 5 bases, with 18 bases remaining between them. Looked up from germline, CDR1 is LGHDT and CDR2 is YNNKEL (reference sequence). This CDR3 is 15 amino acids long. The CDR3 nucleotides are TGTGCCAGCTTAATGTGGGGAATTGGTACCGGGGAGCTGTTTTTT. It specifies CASLMWGIGTGELFF.